The 8 T cell receptor beta chains below were found in one sample sequenced in a study of human T cells and chemical hapten exposure. A single record per CDR3 protein comes from TCRdb applying MiXCR to the RACE reads. Here the sample spans fewer than 100,000 distinct CDR3 sequences, approximately 11% being singletons. Time point described: patch test 3, about 24 weeks after DPC sensitization. Treatment in this sample: therapeutic diphenylcyclopropenone sensitization with weekly scalp DPC. The specimen was whole blood, collected in connection with sensitization to the hapten diphenylcyclopropenone (DPC). These receptors were obtained from a woman aged 25-40 years with alopecia areata. Some clones in this sample may be carry-over from other donors' samples.

In its sample, this clonotype was seen a few times. J is TRBJ2-7 and V is TRBV7-9; no clear D gene. V lost 7 bases, J lost 6 bases, and 16 bases lay in between. Germline V lookup: CDR1 SEHNR, CDR2 FQNEAQ (reference sequence). There are 13 residues in the CDR3. CDR3 bases: TGTGCCAGCACCCCCCCCCTCGGCCCCGAGCAGTACTTC. Its protein is CASTPPLGPEQYF.

This clonotype came up many times. The CDR3 sequence: CASSEAGTKSTDTQYF. The CDR3, as DNA: TGTGCCAGCAGTGAAGCGGGGACAAAGAGCACAGATACGCAGTATTTT. The chain uses TRBV2 and TRBJ2-3; D is perhaps TRBD1 (6 bases). CDR1 SNHLY and CDR2 FYNNEI come from the germline V gene. The V and J ends lost 0 bases and 0 bases respectively, with 10 bases between them. This CDR3 is built from 16 residues.

This clonotype appeared many times. This CDR3 reads CASSQDLGTGLTGELFF. As DNA, the CDR3 is TGTGCCAGCAGCCAAGACCTTGGGACAGGGCTCACCGGGGAGCTGTTTTTT. The V and J genes are TRBV4-2 and TRBJ2-2; the match to TRBD1 covers 9 bases. Germline loops: CDR1 LGHNA, CDR2 YNFKEQ. The trim removed 0 bases at V and 4 bases at J, leaving 6 bases unmatched. This CDR3 contains 17 residues.

This clonotype occurred many times. V usage is TRBV7-3 and J usage is TRBJ2-3; 8 nucleotides match TRBD2. This CDR3 has 16 residues. V gave up 4 bases and J gave up 6 bases; unmatched junction bases: 12. Per the germline V gene, CDR1 is SGHTA and CDR2 is FQGTGA. CDR3 sequence reads: CASSSSSGTSGDTQYF. In DNA, the CDR3 is TGTGCCAGCAGCTCTTCCTCCGGGACTAGTGGTGATACGCAGTATTTT.

This clonotype has just a few counts. The chain recombines TRBV28 with TRBJ2-1; weak D call: TRBD1 (5 bases). Germline values: CDR1 MDHEN, CDR2 SYDVKM. The CDR3 is 13 amino acids. V was cut by 7 bases and J by 9 bases, with 16 bases left in between. The CDR3 DNA is TGTGCCAGCATTCCATGGGGCGATCGTGAGCAGTTCTTC. It translates to CASIPWGDREQFF.

This clonotype was counted ten times or more. V is TRBV6-1 and J is TRBJ2-7, with a tentative D call TRBD1 (5 bases). This CDR3 contains 13 residues. CDR1 is MNHNS, CDR2 SASEGT, per germline. V was clipped by 10 bases and J by 3 bases, with 16 bases between them. The CDR3 DNA sequence: TGTGCCACAGCTTTACAGGATTACTACGAGCAGTACGTC. Encoded protein: CATALQDYYEQYV.

The chain carries TRBV3-1 and TRBJ2-5; D may correspond to TRBD1 or TRBD2 (5 bases each). V was pared by 4 bases and J by 5 bases, with 11 bases between. Germline V gives CDR1 LGHDT, CDR2 YNNKEL (reference sequence). The CDR3 loop spans 13 amino acids. CDR3 residues: CASSLEGSETQYF. The CDR3, as DNA: TGTGCCAGCAGCCTCGAGGGGTCGGAGACCCAGTACTTC.

V usage is TRBV7-2 and J usage is TRBJ2-5; D gene uncertain. V lost 1 base, J lost 2 bases, and 8 bases lay in between. The germline gives CDR1 SGHTA, CDR2 FQGNSA. The CDR3 is made up of 14 amino acids. For the CDR3, the DNA is TGTGCCAGCAGCTTAGGTCTAGGACAAGAGACCCAGTACTTC. Protein sequence: CASSLGLGQETQYF.